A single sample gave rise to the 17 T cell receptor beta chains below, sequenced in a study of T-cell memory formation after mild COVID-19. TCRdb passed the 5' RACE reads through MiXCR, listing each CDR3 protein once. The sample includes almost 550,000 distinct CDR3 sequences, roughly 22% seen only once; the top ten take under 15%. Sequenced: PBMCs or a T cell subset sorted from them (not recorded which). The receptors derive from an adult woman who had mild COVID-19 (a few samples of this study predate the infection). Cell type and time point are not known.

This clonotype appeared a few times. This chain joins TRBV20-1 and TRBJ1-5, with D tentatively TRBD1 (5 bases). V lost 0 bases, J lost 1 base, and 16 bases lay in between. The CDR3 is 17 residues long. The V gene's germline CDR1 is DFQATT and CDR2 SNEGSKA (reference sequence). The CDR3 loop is CSARDGRETVSNQPQHF. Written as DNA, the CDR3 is TGCAGTGCTAGAGATGGGCGGGAGACAGTGAGCAATCAGCCCCAGCATTTT.

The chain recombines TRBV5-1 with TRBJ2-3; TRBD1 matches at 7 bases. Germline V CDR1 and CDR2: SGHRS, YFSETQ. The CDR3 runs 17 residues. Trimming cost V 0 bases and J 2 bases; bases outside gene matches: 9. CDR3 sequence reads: CASSLGGGLGSTDTQYF. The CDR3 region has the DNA TGCGCCAGCAGCTTGGGAGGGGGCTTAGGCTCCACAGATACGCAGTATTTT.

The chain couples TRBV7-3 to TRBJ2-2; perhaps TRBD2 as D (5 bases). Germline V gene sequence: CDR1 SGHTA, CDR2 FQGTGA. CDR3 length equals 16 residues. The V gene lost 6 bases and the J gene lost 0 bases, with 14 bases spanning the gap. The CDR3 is CASSTRALANTGELFF. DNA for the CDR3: TGTGCCAGCAGTACTCGGGCACTAGCGAACACCGGGGAGCTGTTTTTT.

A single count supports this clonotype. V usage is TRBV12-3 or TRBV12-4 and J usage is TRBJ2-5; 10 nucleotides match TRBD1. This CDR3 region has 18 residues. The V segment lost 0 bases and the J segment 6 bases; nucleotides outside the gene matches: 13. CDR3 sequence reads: CASSLAKGGTGDGQTQYF. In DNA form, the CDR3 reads TGTGCCAGCAGTTTAGCGAAAGGAGGGACAGGGGACGGACAGACCCAGTACTTC.

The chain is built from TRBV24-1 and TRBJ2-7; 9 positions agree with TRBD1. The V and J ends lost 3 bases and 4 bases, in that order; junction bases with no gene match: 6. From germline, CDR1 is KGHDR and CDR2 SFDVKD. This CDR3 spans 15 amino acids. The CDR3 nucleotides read TGTGCCACCAGTGATGGCGCGACAGGGGGATACGAGCAGTACTTC. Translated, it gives CATSDGATGGYEQYF.

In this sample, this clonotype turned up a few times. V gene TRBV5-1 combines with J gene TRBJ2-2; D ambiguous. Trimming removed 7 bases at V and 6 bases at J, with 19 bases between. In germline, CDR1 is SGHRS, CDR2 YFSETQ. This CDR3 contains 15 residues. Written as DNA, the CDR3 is TGCGCCAGCGGCCCCCAACCCCCCCCCGCCGGGGAGCTGTTTTTT. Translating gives CASGPQPPPAGELFF.

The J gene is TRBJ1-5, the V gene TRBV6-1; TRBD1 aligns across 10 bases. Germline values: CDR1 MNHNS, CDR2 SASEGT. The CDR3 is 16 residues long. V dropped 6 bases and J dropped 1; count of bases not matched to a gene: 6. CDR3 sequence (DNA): TGTGCCAGCAGCCGCGGGGGACAGGGGAGCAATCAGCCCCAGCATTTT. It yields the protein CASSRGGQGSNQPQHF.

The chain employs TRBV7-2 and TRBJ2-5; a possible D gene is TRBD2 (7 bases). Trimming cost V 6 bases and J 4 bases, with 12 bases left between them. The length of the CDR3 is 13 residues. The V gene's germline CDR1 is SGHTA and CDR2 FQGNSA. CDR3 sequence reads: CASSWGGPETQYF. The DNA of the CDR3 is TGTGCCAGCAGTTGGGGGGGGCCAGAGACCCAGTACTTC.

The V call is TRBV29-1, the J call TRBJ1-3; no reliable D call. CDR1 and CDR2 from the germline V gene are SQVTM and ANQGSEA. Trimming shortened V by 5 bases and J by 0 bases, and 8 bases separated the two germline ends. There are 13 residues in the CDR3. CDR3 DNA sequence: TGCAGCGTTCAAGCCAGCTCTGGAAACACCATATATTTT. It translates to CSVQASSGNTIYF.

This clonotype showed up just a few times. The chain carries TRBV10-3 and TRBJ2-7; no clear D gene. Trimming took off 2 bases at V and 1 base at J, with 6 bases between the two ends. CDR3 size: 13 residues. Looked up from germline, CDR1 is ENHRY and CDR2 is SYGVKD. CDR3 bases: TGTGCCATCAGTGAGGTCCAGTCCTACGAGCAGTACTTC. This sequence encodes CAISEVQSYEQYF.

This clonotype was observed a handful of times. The CDR3: CASSYLGTNYGYTF. The CDR3 region has the DNA TGTGCCAGCAGCTACCTCGGCACTAACTATGGCTACACCTTC. The gene calls are TRBV7-8 and TRBJ1-2; D is undetermined. Germline V gene sequence: CDR1 SGHVS, CDR2 FQNEAQ. V lost 4 bases to trimming and J lost 0 bases, with 9 bases between them. The CDR3 covers 14 residues.

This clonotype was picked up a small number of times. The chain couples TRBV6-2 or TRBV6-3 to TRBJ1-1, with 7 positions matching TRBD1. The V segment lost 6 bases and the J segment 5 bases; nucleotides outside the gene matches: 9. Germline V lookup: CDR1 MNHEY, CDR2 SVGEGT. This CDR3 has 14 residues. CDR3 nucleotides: TGTGCCAGCAGGTTGACAGGGTATATGACTGAAGCTTTCTTT. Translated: CASRLTGYMTEAFF.

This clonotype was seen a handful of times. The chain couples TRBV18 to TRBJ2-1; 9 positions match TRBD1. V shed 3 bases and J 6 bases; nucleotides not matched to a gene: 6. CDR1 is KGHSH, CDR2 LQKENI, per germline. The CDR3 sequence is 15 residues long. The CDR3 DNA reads TGTGCCAGCTCACCCACAGGGGGCGTAATCAATGAGCAGTTCTTC. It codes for CASSPTGGVINEQFF.

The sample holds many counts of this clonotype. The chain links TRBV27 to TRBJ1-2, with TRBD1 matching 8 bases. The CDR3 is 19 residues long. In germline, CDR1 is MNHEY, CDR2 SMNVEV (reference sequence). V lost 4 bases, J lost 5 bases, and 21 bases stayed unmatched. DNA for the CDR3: TGTGCCAGCAGTTCAAAGAGTAACCCGGGACAGGTTGGCCCTTATGGCTACACCTTC. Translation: CASSSKSNPGQVGPYGYTF.

Here the CDR3 DNA reads TGTGCCAGCAGTGAGCCCCTCCGTGGAGCTTTCTTT. Its protein product is CASSEPLRGAFF. The chain is built from TRBV6-1 and TRBJ1-1; D is ambiguous. The CDR3 extends over 12 amino acids. V was clipped by 3 bases and J by 10 bases, with 12 bases between them. Germline V gives CDR1 MNHNS, CDR2 SASEGT.

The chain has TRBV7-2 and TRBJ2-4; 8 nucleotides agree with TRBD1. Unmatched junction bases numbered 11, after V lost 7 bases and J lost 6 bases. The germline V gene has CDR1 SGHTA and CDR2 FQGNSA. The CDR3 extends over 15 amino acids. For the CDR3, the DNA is TGTGCCAGCACCACTATCGGACAGGGTGGAAACATTCAGTACTTC. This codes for CASTTIGQGGNIQYF.

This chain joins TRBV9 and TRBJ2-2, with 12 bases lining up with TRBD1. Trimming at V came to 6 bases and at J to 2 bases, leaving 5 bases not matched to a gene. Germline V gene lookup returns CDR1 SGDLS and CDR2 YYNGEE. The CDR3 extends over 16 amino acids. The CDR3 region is CASTGTGGENTGELFF. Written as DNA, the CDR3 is TGTGCCAGCACCGGGACAGGGGGCGAAAACACCGGGGAGCTGTTTTTT.